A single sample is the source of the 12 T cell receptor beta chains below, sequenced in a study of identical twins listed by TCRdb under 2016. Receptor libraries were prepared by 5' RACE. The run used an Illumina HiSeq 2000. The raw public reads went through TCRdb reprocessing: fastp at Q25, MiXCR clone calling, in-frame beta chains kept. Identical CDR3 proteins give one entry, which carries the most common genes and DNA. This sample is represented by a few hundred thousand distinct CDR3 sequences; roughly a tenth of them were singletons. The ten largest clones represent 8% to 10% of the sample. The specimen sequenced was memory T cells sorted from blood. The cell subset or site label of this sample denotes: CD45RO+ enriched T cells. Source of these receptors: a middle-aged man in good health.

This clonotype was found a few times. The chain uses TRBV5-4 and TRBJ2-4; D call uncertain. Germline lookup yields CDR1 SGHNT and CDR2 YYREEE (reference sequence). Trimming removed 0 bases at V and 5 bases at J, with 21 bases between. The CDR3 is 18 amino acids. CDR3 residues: CASSLEIGISDEQNIQYF. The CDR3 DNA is TGTGCCAGCAGCTTGGAAATTGGTATCAGCGACGAACAAAACATTCAGTACTTC.

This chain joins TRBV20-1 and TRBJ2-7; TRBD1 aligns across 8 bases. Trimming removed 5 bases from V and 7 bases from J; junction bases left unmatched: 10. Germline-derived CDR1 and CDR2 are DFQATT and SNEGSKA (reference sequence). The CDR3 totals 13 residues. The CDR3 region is CSAFCSGDREQYF. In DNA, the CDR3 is TGCAGTGCTTTCTGTTCGGGGGACAGGGAGCAGTACTTC.

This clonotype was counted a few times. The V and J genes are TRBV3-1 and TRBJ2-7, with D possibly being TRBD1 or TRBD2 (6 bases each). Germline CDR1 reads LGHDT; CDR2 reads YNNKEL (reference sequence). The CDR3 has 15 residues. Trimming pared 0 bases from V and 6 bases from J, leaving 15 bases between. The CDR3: CASSQDERRGLEQYF. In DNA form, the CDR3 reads TGTGCCAGCAGCCAAGACGAACGCCGGGGGCTCGAGCAGTACTTC.

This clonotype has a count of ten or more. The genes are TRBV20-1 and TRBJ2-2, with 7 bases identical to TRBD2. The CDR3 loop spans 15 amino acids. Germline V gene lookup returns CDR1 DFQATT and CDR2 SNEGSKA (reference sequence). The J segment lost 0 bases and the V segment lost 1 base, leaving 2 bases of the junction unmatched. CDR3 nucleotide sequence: TGCAGTGCTAGAGTTGGGGGGGCGAACACCGGGGAGCTGTTTTTT. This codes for CSARVGGANTGELFF.

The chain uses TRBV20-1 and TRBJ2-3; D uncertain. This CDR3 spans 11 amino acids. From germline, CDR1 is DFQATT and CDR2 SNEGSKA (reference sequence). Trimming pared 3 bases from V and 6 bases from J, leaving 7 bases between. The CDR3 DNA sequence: TGCAGTGCTAGTCACTCGGATACGCAGTATTTT. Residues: CSASHSDTQYF.

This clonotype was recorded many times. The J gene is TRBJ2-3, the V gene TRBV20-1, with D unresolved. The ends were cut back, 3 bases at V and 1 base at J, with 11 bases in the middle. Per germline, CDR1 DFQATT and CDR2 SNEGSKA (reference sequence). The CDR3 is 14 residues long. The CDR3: CSASTAIGTDTQYF. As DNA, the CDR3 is TGCAGTGCTAGCACAGCGATCGGCACAGATACGCAGTATTTT.

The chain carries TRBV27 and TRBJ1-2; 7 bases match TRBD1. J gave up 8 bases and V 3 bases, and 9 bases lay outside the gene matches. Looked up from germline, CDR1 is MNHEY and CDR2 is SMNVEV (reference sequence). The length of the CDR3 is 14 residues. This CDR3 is CASSFRTGPGGYTF. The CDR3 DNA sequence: TGTGCCAGCAGTTTCAGGACAGGTCCGGGGGGCTACACCTTC.

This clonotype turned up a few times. The CDR3 here is CASSPHHQGVRTGELFF. CDR3 DNA: TGTGCCAGCAGCCCACATCATCAGGGAGTAAGGACCGGGGAGCTGTTTTTT. This chain joins TRBV7-3 and TRBJ2-2; D might be TRBD1 or TRBD2, each matching 5 bases. There are 17 residues in the CDR3. Germline assignment: CDR1 SGHTA and CDR2 FQGTGA. With 5 bases removed from V and 5 bases from J, the gap between germline ends came to 21 bases.

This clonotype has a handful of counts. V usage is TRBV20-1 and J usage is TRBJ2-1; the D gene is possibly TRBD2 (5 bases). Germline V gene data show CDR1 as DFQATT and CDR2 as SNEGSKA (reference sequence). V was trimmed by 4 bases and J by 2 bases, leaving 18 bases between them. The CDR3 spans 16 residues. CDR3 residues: CSATEPRGGPYNEQFF. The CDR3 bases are TGCAGTGCTACAGAGCCCCGGGGTGGGCCCTACAATGAGCAGTTCTTC.

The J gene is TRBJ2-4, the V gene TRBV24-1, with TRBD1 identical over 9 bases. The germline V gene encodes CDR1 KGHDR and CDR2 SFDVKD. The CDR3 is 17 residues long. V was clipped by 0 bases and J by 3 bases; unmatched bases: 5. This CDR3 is CATSDLWDRVGKNIQYF. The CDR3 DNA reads TGTGCCACCAGTGATTTGTGGGACAGGGTAGGCAAAAACATTCAGTACTTC.

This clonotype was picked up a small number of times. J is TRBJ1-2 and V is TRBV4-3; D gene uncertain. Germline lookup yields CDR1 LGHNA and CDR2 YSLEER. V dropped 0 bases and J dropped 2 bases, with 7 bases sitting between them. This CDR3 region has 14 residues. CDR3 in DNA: TGCGCCAGCAGCCAAGACATCGGGAACTATGGCTACACCTTC. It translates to CASSQDIGNYGYTF.

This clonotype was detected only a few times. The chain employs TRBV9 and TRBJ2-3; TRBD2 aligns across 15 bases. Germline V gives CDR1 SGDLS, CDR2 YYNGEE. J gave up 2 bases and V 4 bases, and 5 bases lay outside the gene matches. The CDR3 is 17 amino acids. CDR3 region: CASSTGLAGGLTDTQYF. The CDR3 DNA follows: TGTGCCAGCAGCACAGGACTAGCGGGAGGGCTCACAGATACGCAGTATTTT.